This entry concerns a single T cell receptor (beta chain). The record originates from a study of shared clonotypes between healthy human individuals. The donors, healthy adults who were HIV-negative, had experienced no recent acute infections or vaccinations. V was cut by 1 base and J by 4 bases, with 14 bases left in between. This CDR3 comprises 16 residues. The germline V gene encodes CDR1 MGHRA and CDR2 YSYEKL. Across several immunoSEQ plates, the genomic DNA of each subset was split evenly. Measured with immunoSEQ multiplex PCR; TCRdb has only the in-frame clones, and not every one. The sample lists approximately 400,000 clones; 96% were seen once.

The V and J genes are TRBV4-1 and TRBJ2-1, with D hard to call. Sample: memory CD8+ T cells sorted from blood. This sample's subset: CD45RO+ cells pooled with CCR7-negative TemRA cells. The clonotype was recovered from a man aged 25-40 years in good health. The DNA of the CDR3 is TGCGCCAGCAGCCAAGGTGGGTCAATACCTTACAATGAGCAGTTCTTC. It specifies CASSQGGSIPYNEQFF.